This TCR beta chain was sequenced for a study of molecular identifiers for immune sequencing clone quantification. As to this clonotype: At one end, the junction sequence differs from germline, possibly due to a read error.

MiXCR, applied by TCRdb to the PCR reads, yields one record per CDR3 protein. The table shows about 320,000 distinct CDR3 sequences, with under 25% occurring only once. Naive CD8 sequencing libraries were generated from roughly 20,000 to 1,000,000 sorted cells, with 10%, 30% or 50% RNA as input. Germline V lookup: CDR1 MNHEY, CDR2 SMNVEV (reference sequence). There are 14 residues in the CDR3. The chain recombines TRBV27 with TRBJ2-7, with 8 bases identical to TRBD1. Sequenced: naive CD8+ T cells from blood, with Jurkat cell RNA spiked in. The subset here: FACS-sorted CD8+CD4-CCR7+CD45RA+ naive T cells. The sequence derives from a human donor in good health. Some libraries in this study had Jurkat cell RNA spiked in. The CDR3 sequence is CASGFGTGTYEQYF. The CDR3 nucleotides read TGTGCCAGCGGTTTCGGGACAGGTACATACGAGCAGTACTTC.